This T cell receptor beta chain was retrieved from a study of PD-1 blockade in mismatch repair-deficient tumors. The overall study: Patients had about 13 mismatch repair-deficient cancer types and were previously treated and progressing.

Remarks on this clone: Antigen specificity is unknown.

Study findings and constraints: Rapid post-treatment expansion, then contraction, generally preceding radiologic response, marked tumor-resident clones.

Trimming pared 6 bases from V and 4 bases from J, leaving 18 bases between. Germline assignment: CDR1 MNHEY and CDR2 SVGAGI. The CDR3 is made up of 15 amino acids. The table came from immunoSEQ multiplex PCR; TCRdb's copy has only in-frame clones and leaves some out. The data hold about 68,000 clones, with approximately 78% observed a single time. Mismatch repair deficiency was confirmed in all patients, by PCR or immunohistochemistry. This receptor was taken from an adult with mismatch repair-deficient cancer. The rearrangement links TRBV6-5 to TRBJ1-2; weak D call: TRBD1 (6 bases). The sample in question was peripheral blood, obtained 2 weeks after starting pembrolizumab. CDR3 sequence reads: CASSITHRASYGYTF. In DNA, the CDR3 is TGTGCCAGCAGCATAACCCACAGGGCGAGCTATGGCTACACCTTC.